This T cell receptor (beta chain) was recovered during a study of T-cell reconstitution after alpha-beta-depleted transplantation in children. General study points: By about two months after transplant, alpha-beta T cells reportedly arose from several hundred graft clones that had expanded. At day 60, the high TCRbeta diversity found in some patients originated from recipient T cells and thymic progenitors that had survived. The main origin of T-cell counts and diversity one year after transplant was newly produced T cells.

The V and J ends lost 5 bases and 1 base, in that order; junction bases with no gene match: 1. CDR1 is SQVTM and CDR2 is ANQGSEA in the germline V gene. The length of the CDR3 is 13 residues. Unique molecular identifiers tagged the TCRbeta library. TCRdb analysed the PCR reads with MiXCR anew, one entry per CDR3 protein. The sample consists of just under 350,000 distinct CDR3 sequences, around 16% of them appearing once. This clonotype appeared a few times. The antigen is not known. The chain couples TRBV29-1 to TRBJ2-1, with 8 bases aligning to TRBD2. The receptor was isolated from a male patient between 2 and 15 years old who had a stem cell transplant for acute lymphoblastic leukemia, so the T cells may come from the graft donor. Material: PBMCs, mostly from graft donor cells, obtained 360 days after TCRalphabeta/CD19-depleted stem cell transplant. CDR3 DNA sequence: TGCAGCGTTTCTAGCGGGTCCTACAATGAGCAGTTCTTC. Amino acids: CSVSSGSYNEQFF.